Each of the 2 T cell receptor beta chains below was sequenced from the same sample in a study of blood T cell repertoires in COVID-19. Clones were sequenced by immunoSEQ multiplex PCR, and TCRdb holds only the in-frame ones, with some missing. The sample yields 150,000 to 200,000 clones, roughly four fifths seen once. The specimen was peripheral blood. All receptors derive from an elderly woman with acute or convalescent COVID-19.

The chain uses TRBV11-2 and TRBJ2-7, with a possible D match to TRBD1 (6 bases). This CDR3 is 14 amino acids long. Germline V gives CDR1 SGHAT, CDR2 FQNNGV. V lost 4 bases, J lost 3 bases, and 13 bases lay in between. The CDR3 bases are TGTGCCAGCAGCTACCGGGACATATTCTACGAGCAGTACTTC. Translation gives CASSYRDIFYEQYF. The full variable domain, its missing parts supplied by reference TRBV11-2 and TRBJ2-7, is EAGVAQSPRYKIIEKRQSVAFWCNPISGHATLYWYQQILGQGPKLLIQFQNNGVVDDSQLPKDRFSAERLKGVDSTLKIQPAKLEDSAVYLCASSYRDIFYEQYFGPGTRLTVT.

V and J are TRBV3-1 (or the pseudogene TRBV3-2) and TRBJ1-2; D may be TRBD1 (6 bases). Deletions cut 5 bases from V and 4 bases from J, with 14 bases between. CDR3 length equals 14 residues. CDR1 and CDR2 (germline): LGHDT, YNNKEL (reference sequence). The CDR3, as DNA: TGTGCCAGCAGCGATTACAGGGATCCCTATGGCTACACCTTC. Translation: CASSDYRDPYGYTF.